This T cell receptor beta chain was sequenced for a study of T-cell memory formation after mild COVID-19. V lost 6 bases and J lost 7, with 19 bases in between. Germline V gives CDR1 MNHNY, CDR2 SVGAGI (reference sequence). CDR3 length: 14 amino acids. TCRalpha and TCRbeta libraries used 5'RACE with constant-segment primers and UMIs. TCRdb called the 5' RACE reads again in MiXCR, with one record for every CDR3 protein. The table lists some 350,000 distinct CDR3 sequences, about a sixth of them singletons, with about a fifth in the top ten. This clonotype was detected only once. Sequencing used PBMCs or a T cell subset sorted from them (not recorded which). The receptor comes from a man aged 18 to 35 who had mild COVID-19 (a few samples of this study predate the infection). Cell type and time point are not known. V is TRBV6-6 and J is TRBJ2-7; tentatively, D is TRBD1 or TRBD2 (6 bases each). The CDR3 DNA sequence: TGTGCCAGCAGCTCCTATGGGGGGCAAAGGGAGCAGTACGTC. This translates into CASSSYGGQREQYV.